These 8 T cell receptor beta chains came from one sample sequenced in a study of blood T cell repertoires in COVID-19. Only in-frame clones appear in the TCRdb table, and some are missing; sequencing was by immunoSEQ multiplex PCR. Counted here are roughly 340,000 clones, roughly 90% occurring once; the ten biggest clones make up just under 7.5%. The source material was peripheral blood. The source is a woman aged 70-85 years with COVID-19, enrolled during active disease.

The chain carries TRBV4-3 and TRBJ1-3, with D possibly TRBD1 on 5 matching bases. Per germline, CDR1 LGHNA and CDR2 YSLEER. The length of the CDR3 is 16 residues. The ends were cut back, 4 bases at V and 2 bases at J, with 15 bases in the middle. The CDR3 DNA is TGCGCCAGCAGCCGGGGACTCCCGGTCCCTGGAAACACCATATATTTT. Amino acid sequence: CASSRGLPVPGNTIYF.

The chain couples TRBV9 to TRBJ1-1; TRBD1 matches 10 bases. The CDR3 totals 15 residues. J gave up 5 bases and V 5 bases, and 9 bases lay outside the gene matches. Germline V gives CDR1 SGDLS, CDR2 YYNGEE. CDR3: CASSPTGGKWTEAFF. In DNA form, the CDR3 reads TGTGCCAGCAGTCCGACAGGGGGCAAATGGACTGAAGCTTTCTTT.

The V call is TRBV27, the J call TRBJ1-1; D possibly corresponds to TRBD1 (6 bases). Per germline, CDR1 MNHEY and CDR2 SMNVEV (reference sequence). Trimming took 4 bases from V and 1 from J, leaving 16 bases between them. CDR3 size: 16 residues. CDR3 in DNA: TGTGCCAGCAGTTGGGGGGGCTGGGGCACGAACACTGAAGCTTTCTTT. Its protein product is CASSWGGWGTNTEAFF.

The chain recombines TRBV24-1 with TRBJ2-6; the match to TRBD1 covers 8 bases. V gave up 4 bases and J gave up 0 bases; unmatched junction bases: 10. Germline-derived CDR1 and CDR2 are KGHDR and SFDVKD. CDR3 length: 19 residues. The DNA for the CDR3 is TGTGCCACCAGTGACCCCGGCCAGGGGGCACTCTCTGGGGCCAACGTCCTGACTTTC. Its translation is CATSDPGQGALSGANVLTF.

The chain employs TRBV7-9 and TRBJ1-4, with TRBD1 identical over 7 bases. The germline CDR1 and CDR2 sequences are SEHNR and FQNEAQ (reference sequence). This CDR3 is built from 16 residues. The junction had 5 bases not matched to a gene; V was cut back by 0 bases and J by 4 bases. CDR3 nucleotides: TGTGCCAGCAGCTTAGCAAGGACAGGCTATAATGAAAAACTGTTTTTT. Translated: CASSLARTGYNEKLFF.

The rearrangement uses TRBV28 and TRBJ1-4; no firm D call. Germline loops: CDR1 MDHEN, CDR2 SYDVKM. CDR3 length: 14 amino acids. With 6 bases removed from V and 6 bases from J, the gap between germline ends came to 14 bases. In DNA, the CDR3 is TGTGCCAGCAGACCCCCCGGGGAGCATGAAAAACTGTTTTTT. Protein sequence: CASRPPGEHEKLFF.

This clone was picked up a small number of times. This chain links TRBV7-2 with TRBJ2-5; 8 nucleotides match TRBD2. This CDR3 is built from 14 residues. Germline V lookup: CDR1 SGHTA, CDR2 FQGNSA. With V trimmed by 7 bases and J by 1 base, 5 bases remained unmatched. This CDR3 is CASTPAGGQETQYF. The CDR3 DNA reads as TGTGCCAGCACCCCGGCGGGGGGCCAAGAGACCCAGTACTTC.

This sequence joins TRBV5-1 and TRBJ2-3, with D possibly being TRBD2 (6 bases). The CDR3 has 18 residues. The V gene lost 4 bases and the J gene lost 0 bases, with 21 bases spanning the gap. From germline, CDR1 is SGHRS and CDR2 YFSETQ. CDR3 coding DNA: TGCGCCAGCAGCGCCGGACTGGGCGGGGCTCCTAGCACAGATACGCAGTATTTT. Translation gives CASSAGLGGAPSTDTQYF.